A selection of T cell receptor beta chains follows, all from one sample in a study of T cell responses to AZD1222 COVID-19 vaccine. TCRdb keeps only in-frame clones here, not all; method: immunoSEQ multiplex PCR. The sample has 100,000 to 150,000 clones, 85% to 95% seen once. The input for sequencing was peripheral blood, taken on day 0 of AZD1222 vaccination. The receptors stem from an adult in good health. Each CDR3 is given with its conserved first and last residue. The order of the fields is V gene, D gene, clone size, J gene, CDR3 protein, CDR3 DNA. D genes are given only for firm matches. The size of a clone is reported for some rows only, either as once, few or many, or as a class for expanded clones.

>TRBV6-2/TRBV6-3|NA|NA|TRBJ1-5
CASSYGQGYQPQHF
TGTGCCAGCAGTTACGGGCAGGGGTATCAGCCCCAGCATTTT
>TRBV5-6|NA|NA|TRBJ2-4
CASSFFTGTWGKNIQYF
TGTGCCAGCAGCTTTTTTACCGGGACCTGGGGCAAAAACATTCAGTACTTC
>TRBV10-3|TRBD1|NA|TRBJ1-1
CAITRDRDSTEAFF
TGTGCCATCACCCGGGACAGGGACTCCACTGAAGCTTTCTTT
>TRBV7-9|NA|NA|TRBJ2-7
CASSLVGYEQYF
TGTGCCAGCAGCCTAGTGGGCTACGAGCAGTACTTC
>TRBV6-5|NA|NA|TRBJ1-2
CASSSMTGVIGYGYTF
TGTGCCAGCAGTTCAATGACAGGCGTCATCGGGTATGGCTACACCTTC
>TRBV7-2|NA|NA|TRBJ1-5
CASSLGDTNQPQHF
TGTGCCAGCAGCTTAGGGGACACTAATCAGCCCCAGCATTTT
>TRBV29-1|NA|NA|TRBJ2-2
CSVSRTLDTGELFF
TGCAGCGTTTCCAGGACTCTTGACACCGGGGAGCTGTTTTTT
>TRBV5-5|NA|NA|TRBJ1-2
CASSPSPIPYGYTF
TGTGCCAGCAGCCCCTCCCCCATCCCTTATGGCTACACCTTC
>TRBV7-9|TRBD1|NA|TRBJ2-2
CASSPHRGGELFF
TGTGCCAGCAGCCCTCACAGGGGCGGGGAGCTGTTTTTT
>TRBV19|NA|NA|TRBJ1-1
CASSPPGGAEAFF
TGTGCCAGTAGTCCTCCGGGAGGAGCTGAAGCTTTCTTT
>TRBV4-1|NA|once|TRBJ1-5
CASSQERYQPQHF
TGCGCCAGCAGCCAAGAGAGGTATCAGCCCCAGCATTTT
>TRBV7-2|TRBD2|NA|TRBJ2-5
CASASARGGQETQYF
TGTGCCAGCGCCTCGGCCCGCGGGGGCCAAGAGACCCAGTACTTC
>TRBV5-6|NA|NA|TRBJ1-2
CASSEDSNYGYTF
TGTGCCAGCAGCGAGGACAGTAACTATGGCTACACCTTC
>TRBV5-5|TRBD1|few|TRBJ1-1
CASSIWTGVRNTEAFF
TGTGCCAGCAGCATCTGGACAGGGGTTAGGAACACTGAAGCTTTCTTT
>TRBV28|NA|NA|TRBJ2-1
CASRAGWREYYNEQFF
TGTGCCAGCCGGGCGGGGTGGCGGGAATATTACAATGAGCAGTTCTTC
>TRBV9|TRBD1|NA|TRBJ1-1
CASSVPGQGNAEAFF
TGTGCCAGCAGCGTTCCGGGACAGGGGAACGCTGAAGCTTTCTTT
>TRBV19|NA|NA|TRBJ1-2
CASSIAGKTSYGYTF
TGTGCCAGTAGTATAGCCGGCAAGACTAGCTATGGCTACACCTTC
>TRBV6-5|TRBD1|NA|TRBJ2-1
CASSPDRAYNEQFF
TGTGCCAGCAGCCCGGACAGGGCCTACAATGAGCAGTTCTTC
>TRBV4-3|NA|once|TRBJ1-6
CASSQELGRDSPLHF
TGCGCCAGCAGCCAAGAACTAGGGAGGGATTCACCCCTCCACTTT
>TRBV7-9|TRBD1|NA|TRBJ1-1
CASSPPGQGVSTEAFF
TGTGCCAGCAGCCCACCGGGACAGGGAGTGAGTACTGAAGCTTTCTTT
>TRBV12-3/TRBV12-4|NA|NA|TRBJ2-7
CASSTTRYEQYF
TGTGCCAGCAGCACCACGAGATACGAGCAGTACTTC
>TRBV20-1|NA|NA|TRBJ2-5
CSASPGAETQYF
TGCAGTGCTAGTCCGGGGGCGGAGACCCAGTACTTC
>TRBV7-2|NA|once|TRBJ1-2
CASSLRTDNYGYTF
TGTGCCAGCAGCCTACGGACGGATAACTATGGCTACACCTTC
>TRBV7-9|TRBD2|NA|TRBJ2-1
CASSPRLAGDLNEQFF
TGTGCCAGCAGCCCGCGACTAGCGGGAGATTTAAATGAGCAGTTCTTC
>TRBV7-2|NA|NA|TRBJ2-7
CASSLTRPPAEQYF
TGTGCCAGCAGCTTAACCCGACCCCCCGCCGAGCAGTACTTC
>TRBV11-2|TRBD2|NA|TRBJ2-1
CASSLDGTTYNEQFF
TGTGCCAGCAGCTTAGATGGGACTACCTACAATGAGCAGTTCTTC
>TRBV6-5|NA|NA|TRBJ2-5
CASSPGTFGPETQYF
TGTGCCAGCAGTCCCGGGACTTTCGGGCCAGAGACCCAGTACTTC
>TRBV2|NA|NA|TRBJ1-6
CASSEAGHYNSPLHF
TGTGCCAGCAGTGAAGCGGGACACTATAATTCACCCCTCCACTTT
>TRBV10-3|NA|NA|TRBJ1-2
CAISDERHYGYTF
TGTGCCATCAGTGATGAACGCCACTATGGCTACACCTTC
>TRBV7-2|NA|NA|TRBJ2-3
CASSLWSDTQYF
TGTGCCAGCAGCTTATGGTCAGATACGCAGTATTTT
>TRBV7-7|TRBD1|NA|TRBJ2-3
CASSSLPGQGSTDTQYF
TGTGCCAGCAGCTCCCTACCGGGACAGGGAAGCACAGATACGCAGTATTTT
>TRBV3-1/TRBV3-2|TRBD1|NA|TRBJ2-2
CASSRGTAKNAGELFF
TGTGCCAGCAGCCGTGGGACAGCTAAAAATGCCGGGGAGCTGTTTTTT
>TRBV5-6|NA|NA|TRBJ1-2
CASSFDLNGYTF
TGTGCCAGCAGCTTTGACTTGAATGGCTACACCTTC
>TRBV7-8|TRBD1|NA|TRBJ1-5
CASSAGGTGMNQPQHF
TGTGCCAGCAGCGCTGGAGGGACAGGGATGAATCAGCCCCAGCATTTT
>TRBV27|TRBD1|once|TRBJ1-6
CASRGQGASPLHF
TGTGCCAGCAGGGGACAGGGAGCGTCACCCCTCCACTTT